This T cell receptor beta chain was sequenced for a study of OX40 agonist ivuxolimab in advanced cancers. Study-level background: Partial responses were recorded for three patients, including one with hepatocellular carcinoma and two with cutaneous melanoma.

Assay used: immunoSEQ multiplex PCR; TCRdb lists only in-frame clones, some missing. This sample has about 43,000 clones, with around nine tenths found just once. V gave up 5 bases and J gave up 0 bases; unmatched junction bases: 9. The CDR3 loop spans 16 amino acids. Germline CDR1 and CDR2: MDHEN and SYDVKM. This sample comprised CD4+ or CD8+ T cells sorted from blood, obtained in a trial of the OX40 agonist ivuxolimab. This sequence joins TRBV28 and TRBJ1-1; 7 bases are a match to TRBD1. The TCR sequence derives from an adult with an advanced solid tumor such as melanoma, head and neck, liver or kidney cancer. CDR3 protein: CASSPTPGTVNTEAFF. The CDR3 DNA follows: TGTGCCAGCAGTCCAACCCCAGGGACAGTGAACACTGAAGCTTTCTTT.